This T cell receptor (beta chain) was captured in a study of cytomegalovirus exposure and HLA in healthy donors. Findings of the study overall: The authors considered a cluster of highly shared sequence variants likely to be a sequencing artifact. Analysis was carried out at a later point, and it linked a missense DCLRE1C variant to TCR beta V- and J-gene trimming.

In germline, CDR1 is GTSNPN, CDR2 SVGIG (reference sequence). The CDR3 region is 14 residues in length, termini included. Of note for this clone: As yet, its antigen is unknown. The limits of the CDR3 on the DNA are not certain, so only TCRdb's listed CDR3 is given.

PCR employed 60 Vbeta and 13 Jbeta primers. Sequenced by immunoSEQ multiplex PCR; TCRdb stores in-frame clones only, minus some. The sample carries 65,000 to 95,000 clones, around 82% recorded once. Sequenced material: PBMCs. The TCR originated in a man between 50 and 59 years old in good health and CMV-seronegative. This chain connects TRBV30 to TRBJ2-7; the table gives TRBD1 as D, unverified against the DNA. The CDR3 region is CAWSVGRGTQGTYF.